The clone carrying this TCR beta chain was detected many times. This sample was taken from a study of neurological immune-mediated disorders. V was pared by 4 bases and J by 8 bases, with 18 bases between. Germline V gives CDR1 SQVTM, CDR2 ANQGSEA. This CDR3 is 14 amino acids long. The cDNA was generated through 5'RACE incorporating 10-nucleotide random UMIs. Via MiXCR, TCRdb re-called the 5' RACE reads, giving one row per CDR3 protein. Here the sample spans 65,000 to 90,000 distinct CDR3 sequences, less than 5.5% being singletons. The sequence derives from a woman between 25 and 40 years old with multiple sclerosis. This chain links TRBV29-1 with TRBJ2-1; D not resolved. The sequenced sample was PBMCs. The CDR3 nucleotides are TGCAGCGTTGCCTGGGTCCCGCGCAGCGATGAGCAGTTCTTC. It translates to CSVAWVPRSDEQFF.